This record concerns one T cell receptor beta chain sequence. No antigen is known for it. The sample originates from a study of T cell responses to AZD1222 COVID-19 vaccine. Germline V gene data show CDR1 as LNHNV and CDR2 as YYDKDF (reference sequence). This CDR3 has 12 amino acids. Trimming shortened V by 4 bases and J by 6 bases, and 7 bases separated the two germline ends. Whole-study results and caveats: Distributed over spike, vaccine-associated CD4 TCRs predominated at 160-218 and 743-854.

The protocol was immunoSEQ multiplex PCR, while the TCRdb copy is restricted to in-frame clones and leaves out a portion. This repertoire shows about 120,000 clones, 75% to 95% found once; its top ten account for about 2.7%. The material was peripheral blood, obtained on day 0 of AZD1222 vaccination. The rearrangement joins TRBV15 to TRBJ1-5, with no clear D. The source of this sequence is an adult in good health. CDR3 loop: CATSTGVQPQHF. As DNA, the CDR3 is TGTGCCACCAGCACTGGGGTTCAGCCCCAGCATTTT.